This record concerns one T cell receptor (beta chain) sequence. Its antigen is as yet unknown. Amplification yielded TCR beta CDR3 regions, with RNA transcripts as the source. TCR CDR3 regions were first amplified by RT-PCR with HTBI primers. MiXCR, applied by TCRdb to the multiplex PCR reads, yields one record per CDR3 protein. The sample lists roughly 600,000 distinct CDR3 sequences; 13% to 15% were seen once. Exclusion of patients followed from uncontrolled infection, other autoimmune disease, pregnancy or lactation. Thyroid ultrasound, orbital computed tomography, clinical symptoms, and serum thyroxine and TRAb underpinned diagnoses. Extraction of PBMCs used roughly 9.6 ml of fresh peripheral blood. These data come from a study of T cells in Graves' hyperthyroidism and ophthalmopathy. Broader study findings: Most clonotypes expanded in the thyroid (above 0.001) were also present in blood.

Germline assignment: CDR1 MNHEY and CDR2 SMNVEV (reference sequence). V was clipped by 2 bases and J by 4 bases, with 12 bases between them. CDR3 length: 15 amino acids. The receptor was derived from a woman in her forties or fifties with Graves' ophthalmopathy. The chain links TRBV27 to TRBJ2-1; possible D gene TRBD1, 6 bases. The sample comprised blood. Written as DNA, the CDR3 is TGTGCCAGCAGTTTAACAGGGTTGTTTTACAATGAGCAGTTCTTC. Translation: CASSLTGLFYNEQFF.